This TCR beta chain was sequenced in a study of CD8 T cells in ankylosing spondylitis. General observations from the study: Disease-linked clones displayed a CD8+ phenotype and appeared relatively rarely in peripheral blood. What seemed typical of ankylosing spondylitis blood was a TCR beta motif built from about 8 highly homologous variants. Earlier literature documents some of the motif variants in reactive arthritis synovial fluid and blood.

With V trimmed by 5 bases and J by 7 bases, 4 bases remained unmatched. The CDR3 contains 11 residues. The germline V gene has CDR1 DFQATT and CDR2 SNEGSKA (reference sequence). MiXCR, run by TCRdb on the 5' RACE reads, gives a single entry per CDR3 protein. Of around 770,000 distinct CDR3 sequences in the sample, around 17% were seen once. With respect to this clonotype: Antigen specificity is unknown.

The rearrangement joins TRBV20-1 to TRBJ1-1; 7 bases are shared with TRBD1. The source material was blood, either unsorted or a sorted T cell fraction (not recorded which). The receptor was isolated from a male donor with ankylosing spondylitis. The CDR3 spells CSARGTDEAFF. The CDR3 DNA follows: TGCAGTGCTCGAGGGACAGATGAAGCTTTCTTT.